This T cell receptor (beta chain) emerged from a study of CD8 T cells in ankylosing spondylitis. Trimming cost V 6 bases and J 2 bases, with 10 bases left between them. The CDR3 has 12 residues. Germline values: CDR1 SQVTM, CDR2 ANQGSEA. In TCRdb, the 5' RACE reads were re-called with MiXCR into one record per CDR3 protein. The sample records just over 300,000 distinct CDR3 sequences, around 20% being singletons. This clonotype occurred many times. V gene TRBV29-1 combines with J gene TRBJ2-5, with a possible D match to TRBD1 (5 bases). The sequenced sample consisted of blood, either unsorted or a sorted T cell fraction (not recorded which). The source of this sequence is a female donor with ankylosing spondylitis or in good health (not recorded which). In DNA, the CDR3 is TGCAGCGTCAAGACAGTTCAAGAGACCCAGTACTTC. Translation gives CSVKTVQETQYF. Complete variable domain (other parts from reference TRBV29-1 and TRBJ2-5): SAVISQKPSRDICQRGTSLTIQCQVDSQVTMMFWYRQQPGQSLTLIATANQGSEATYESGFVIDKFPISRPNLTFSTLTVSNMSPEDSSIYLCSVKTVQETQYFGPGTRLLVL.